This T cell receptor beta chain was sequenced for a study of blood T cells in healthy people across ages. Study-wide results and caveats: Higher diversity, along with more naive CD4+ cells, distinguished long-lived donors from aged donors.

This CDR3 region has 14 residues. CDR1 is SGHKS and CDR2 is YYEKEE in the germline V gene (reference sequence). The V end lost 0 bases, the J end lost 10 bases, and 14 bases lay between the germline ends. A second 7 to 11 cycle PCR used barcoded and J-beta primers. TCRdb passed the 5' RACE reads through MiXCR, listing each CDR3 protein once. The data contain about 640,000 distinct CDR3 sequences, roughly 58% of them singletons. As to this clonotype: Antigen specificity is unknown.

The material sequenced was blood. The gene calls are TRBV5-5 and TRBJ2-1, with D possibly matching TRBD1 (5 bases). This TCR was recovered from a man aged 55 to 70 in good health. The CDR3 nucleotides read TGTGCCAGCAGCTTGGGGCCAACAGGAGACGAGCAGTTCTTC. Protein: CASSLGPTGDEQFF.